A single sample gave rise to the 29 T cell receptor beta chains below, sequenced in a study of blood T cell repertoires in COVID-19. Profiling relied on immunoSEQ multiplex PCR, and the TCRdb table lists in-frame clones only, not all of them. The sample includes about 250,000 clones, roughly 84% seen only once; the top ten take approximately 15%. Input material: peripheral blood. These receptors were taken from a person aged 65 to 85 with COVID-19, enrolled during active disease.

The V call is TRBV19, the J call TRBJ2-7, with 11 bases fitting TRBD1. CDR3 size: 20 residues. J was trimmed by 0 bases and V by 3 bases; bases with no gene match: 16. Germline V gene lookup returns CDR1 LNHDA and CDR2 SQIVND (reference sequence). The CDR3 protein is CASSIIEMDRGPKFSYEQYF. The DNA of the CDR3 is TGTGCCAGTAGTATTATCGAAATGGACAGGGGGCCAAAATTCTCCTACGAGCAGTACTTC. Using reference TRBV19 and TRBJ2-7 for the parts outside the CDR3, the full variable domain is DGGITQSPKYLFRKEGQNVTLSCEQNLNHDAMYWYRQDPGQGLRLIYYSQIVNDFQKGDIAEGYSVSREKKESFPLTVTSAQKNPTAFYLCASSIIEMDRGPKFSYEQYFGPGTRLTVT.

This clone was recorded a few times. V gene TRBV6-1 combines with J gene TRBJ2-7; 10 bases are a match to TRBD2. The germline V gene encodes CDR1 MNHNS and CDR2 SASEGT. The CDR3 sequence is 15 residues long. Unmatched junction bases numbered 6, after V lost 0 bases and J lost 7 bases. For the CDR3, the DNA is TGTGCCAGCAGTGAAGCACTGGGACTAGCGAGGGAGCAGTACTTC. It specifies CASSEALGLAREQYF.

The rearrangement links TRBV5-4 to TRBJ2-5; weak D call: TRBD1 (6 bases). CDR1 is SGHNT and CDR2 is YYREEE in the germline V gene (reference sequence). V gave up 1 base and J gave up 2 bases, with 9 bases separating them. The length of the CDR3 is 14 residues. CDR3 in amino acids: CASSLTGWQETQYF. CDR3 in DNA: TGTGCCAGCAGCTTGACAGGGTGGCAAGAGACCCAGTACTTC.

This clone showed up just a few times. This chain uses TRBV25-1 with TRBJ2-7; weak D call: TRBD1 (6 bases). Trimming removed 4 bases at V and 4 bases at J, with 17 bases between. Germline V gene sequence: CDR1 MGHDK, CDR2 SYGVNS. The CDR3 consists of 15 residues. CDR3: CASSAAGQLAYEQYF. The CDR3 DNA reads TGTGCCAGCAGTGCCGCTGGACAGTTAGCTTACGAGCAGTACTTC.

V and J are TRBV9 and TRBJ2-3; the match to TRBD2 covers 10 bases. After removal of 4 bases from V and 1 base from J, the junction contained 12 bases not matched to a gene. The germline V gene encodes CDR1 SGDLS and CDR2 YYNGEE. The CDR3 is 18 residues long. The CDR3 DNA reads TGTGCCAGCAGCTTCCTAGCGGGGGTGATTCGTGGCACAGATACGCAGTATTTT. It specifies CASSFLAGVIRGTDTQYF.

The gene calls are TRBV7-9 and TRBJ2-6; 7 bases line up with TRBD2. The germline CDR1 and CDR2 sequences are SEHNR and FQNEAQ (reference sequence). The CDR3 totals 16 residues. Trimming took 3 bases from V and 0 from J; bases not matched to a gene: 2. CDR3 DNA: TGTGCCAGCAGCTTCGGGGGGAGCTCTGGGGCCAACGTCCTGACTTTC. This encodes CASSFGGSSGANVLTF.

Here the CDR3 DNA reads TGTGCCAGCAGCTTAGGCCGGCGCATTGCGGTCCCTGAAGCTTTCTTT. Its translation is CASSLGRRIAVPEAFF. The chain joins TRBV7-3 to TRBJ1-1, with D hard to call. This CDR3 is built from 16 residues. Trimming pared 2 bases from V and 6 bases from J, leaving 19 bases between. The germline V gene encodes CDR1 SGHTA and CDR2 FQGTGA.

This rearrangement joins TRBV27 to TRBJ2-1, with 9 bases matching TRBD2. In germline, CDR1 is MNHEY, CDR2 SMNVEV (reference sequence). The V segment lost 6 bases and the J segment 1 base; nucleotides outside the gene matches: 7. CDR3 length: 16 amino acids. The chain's CDR3 is CASSFIAGASYNEQFF. CDR3 bases: TGTGCCAGCAGCTTTATAGCGGGAGCGTCCTACAATGAGCAGTTCTTC.

This chain connects TRBV5-5 to TRBJ2-1; 10 bases are a match to TRBD2. The CDR3 has 16 amino acids. The V gene end was trimmed by 0 bases and the J gene end by 3 bases; junction bases not matched to a gene: 3. Germline CDR1 is SGHKS and CDR2 is YYEKEE (reference sequence). This chain's CDR3 is CASSLAPSGGYNEQFF. The CDR3 region has the DNA TGTGCCAGCAGCTTGGCCCCTAGCGGGGGCTACAATGAGCAGTTCTTC. The whole variable domain, filled in from reference TRBV5-5 and TRBJ2-1, reads DAGVTQSPTHLIKTRGQQVTLRCSPISGHKSVSWYQQVLGQGPQFIFQYYEKEERGRGNFPDRFSARQFPNYSSELNVNALLLGDSALYLCASSLAPSGGYNEQFFGPGTRLTVL.

This clone has only a few counts. The rearrangement uses TRBV30 and TRBJ1-5; no clear D gene. CDR3 size: 13 residues. Germline CDR1 and CDR2: GTSNPN and SVGIG (reference sequence). The germline V and J ends were trimmed by 2 bases and 7 bases, with 12 bases remaining between them. CDR3 in DNA: TGTGCCTGGAGTATGGCCCCTTCGCAGCCCCAGCATTTT. Protein product: CAWSMAPSQPQHF.

The V call is TRBV11-2, the J call TRBJ2-1; D possibly corresponds to TRBD2 (6 bases). Germline lookup yields CDR1 SGHAT and CDR2 FQNNGV. The CDR3 extends over 14 amino acids. V dropped 1 base and J dropped 7 bases, with 11 bases sitting between them. Here the CDR3 reads CASSLGWGGNEQFF. The DNA for the CDR3 is TGTGCCAGCAGCTTAGGCTGGGGAGGTAATGAGCAGTTCTTC.

The chain recombines TRBV19 with TRBJ2-1, with a tentative D call TRBD1 (6 bases). Germline CDR1 LNHDA, CDR2 SQIVND (reference sequence). The CDR3 sequence is 15 residues long. The V end was cut by 3 bases, the J end by 8 bases, with 17 bases between. CDR3 in DNA: TGTGCCAGTAGTATGGGCACAGGGTCCGGTTATGAGCAGTTCTTC. Translation: CASSMGTGSGYEQFF.

CDR3 nucleotides: TGCGCCAGCAGTTATGGGACAGGGGGCGCAGGCGGGGAGCTGTTTTTT. It translates to CASSYGTGGAGGELFF. The chain employs TRBV4-3 and TRBJ2-2, with TRBD1 matching 12 bases. There are 16 residues in the CDR3. Germline V gene lookup returns CDR1 LGHNA and CDR2 YSLEER. After removal of 6 bases from V and 7 bases from J, the junction contained 9 bases not matched to a gene.

This chain connects TRBV3-1 (or the pseudogene TRBV3-2) to TRBJ1-2; D is ambiguous. Germline-derived CDR1 and CDR2 are LGHDT and YNNKEL (reference sequence). V lost 4 bases, J lost 8 bases, and 14 bases lay in between. The CDR3 totals 13 residues. CDR3 in DNA: TGTGCCAGCAGCCTCACTTGGGCCGGCGGCTACACCTTC. It encodes CASSLTWAGGYTF.

V is TRBV4-1 and J is TRBJ2-7, with no clear D. V lost 5 bases and J 1 base, leaving 12 bases between the germline ends. In germline, CDR1 is MGHRA, CDR2 YSYEKL. This CDR3 is 14 amino acids long. For the CDR3, the DNA is TGCGCCAGCAGCTCCCGACTGCAATCCTACGAGCAGTACTTC. Its protein product is CASSSRLQSYEQYF.

The gene calls are TRBV7-2 and TRBJ1-1; 8 bases line up with TRBD1. V lost 3 bases to trimming and J lost 4 bases; unmatched junction nucleotides: 7. Germline V gene data show CDR1 as SGHTA and CDR2 as FQGNSA. The CDR3 consists of 15 residues. The DNA for the CDR3 is TGTGCCAGCAGCTTCGGACAGGGCTTCGGCACTGAAGCTTTCTTT. Amino acid sequence: CASSFGQGFGTEAFF.

The sample holds a few counts of this clone. The chain links TRBV5-1 to TRBJ2-3; D is undetermined. V was cut by 7 bases and J by 2 bases, with 11 bases left in between. Germline V gene sequence: CDR1 SGHRS, CDR2 YFSETQ. The CDR3 spans 13 residues. The CDR3 nucleotides read TGCGCCAGCTTCACAGATCACACAGATACGCAGTATTTT. This sequence encodes CASFTDHTDTQYF.

This clone was seen a single time. The chain links TRBV27 to TRBJ2-1; weak D call: TRBD2 (6 bases). The CDR3 runs 13 residues. Trimming removed 2 bases from V and 8 bases from J, with 10 bases in between. Germline assignment: CDR1 MNHEY and CDR2 SMNVEV (reference sequence). CDR3 nucleotides: TGTGCCAGCAGTTTAGGAGGGGCCGATGAGCAGTTCTTC. It encodes CASSLGGADEQFF.

V is TRBV25-1 and J is TRBJ1-2; 9 nucleotides match TRBD1. The CDR3 extends over 15 amino acids. J was trimmed by 4 bases and V by 4 bases; bases with no gene match: 7. Germline values: CDR1 MGHDK, CDR2 SYGVNS. For the CDR3, the DNA is TGTGCCAGCAGTGTCGAGACAGGGGGACCCTATGGCTACACCTTC. Translated: CASSVETGGPYGYTF.

The chain employs TRBV6-2 or TRBV6-3 and TRBJ1-5, with a weak D call TRBD1 (5 bases). The CDR3 has 14 amino acids. V shed 0 bases and J shed 10 bases, with 13 bases lying between them. Germline V gene data show CDR1 as MNHEY and CDR2 as SVGEGT. The CDR3 is CASSYSGREEPQHF. In nucleotides, the CDR3 is TGTGCCAGCAGTTACTCGGGCAGGGAGGAACCCCAGCATTTT.

In this sample, this clone turned up a few times. The V gene is TRBV5-6, the J gene TRBJ2-7; 10 bases map to TRBD2. In germline, CDR1 is SGHDT, CDR2 YYEEEE. Unmatched junction bases numbered 13, after V lost 0 bases and J lost 4 bases. This CDR3 is built from 18 residues. CDR3 sequence reads: CASSLARRPSGRGYEQYF. DNA for the CDR3: TGTGCCAGCAGCTTGGCCCGAAGGCCTAGCGGGAGAGGTTACGAGCAGTACTTC. Based on the CDR3 plus reference TRBV5-6 and TRBJ2-7, the full variable domain is DAGVTQSPTHLIKTRGQQVTLRCSPKSGHDTVSWYQQALGQGPQFIFQYYEEEERQRGNFPDRFSGHQFPNYSSELNVNALLLGDSALYLCASSLARRPSGRGYEQYFGPGTRLTVT.

The rearrangement uses TRBV4-1 and TRBJ2-1, with 7 positions matching TRBD1. Germline V gene data show CDR1 as MGHRA and CDR2 as YSYEKL. The CDR3 contains 15 residues. V lost 1 base to trimming and J lost 4 bases; unmatched junction nucleotides: 4. The DNA of the CDR3 is TGCGCCAGCAGCCAAGCAGGGGGAACATACAATGAGCAGTTCTTC. Its protein is CASSQAGGTYNEQFF.

CDR3 coding DNA: TGTGCCATTCTACCGGGACAGGGGGCTTATAGCTATGGCTACACCTTC. Translation gives CAILPGQGAYSYGYTF. The V gene is TRBV28, the J gene TRBJ1-2; TRBD1 matches 12 bases. Germline lookup yields CDR1 MDHEN and CDR2 SYDVKM. V dropped 10 bases and J dropped 4; count of bases not matched to a gene: 13. The CDR3 spans 16 residues.

This sequence joins TRBV6-5 and TRBJ2-3; the D gene is possibly TRBD1 (6 bases). Germline V gene sequence: CDR1 MNHEY, CDR2 SVGAGI. There are 13 residues in the CDR3. The V end was cut by 9 bases, the J end by 1 base, with 11 bases between. CDR3 sequence (DNA): TGTGCCAGTCAGGGGCCCGGCACAGATACGCAGTATTTT. Amino acid sequence: CASQGPGTDTQYF.

The count of this clone is one. V usage is TRBV18 and J usage is TRBJ1-1, with 9 bases identical to TRBD1. Trimming took 2 bases from V and 11 from J; bases not matched to a gene: 9. CDR1 is KGHSH and CDR2 is LQKENI in the germline V gene. This CDR3 has 14 residues. The CDR3 spells CASSPDSGQGGAFF. The CDR3 DNA reads TGTGCCAGCTCACCAGACTCGGGACAGGGAGGGGCTTTCTTT. Supplemented by reference TRBV18 and TRBJ1-1, the full variable domain reads NAGVMQNPRHLVRRRGQEARLRCSPMKGHSHVYWYRQLPEEGLKFMVYLQKENIIDESGMPKERFSAEFPKEGPSILRIQQVVRGDSAAYFCASSPDSGQGGAFFGQGTRLTVV.

V usage is TRBV12-3 or TRBV12-4 and J usage is TRBJ1-5, with a weak D call TRBD1 (5 bases). V lost 1 base to trimming and J lost 9 bases, with 10 bases between them. The CDR3 spans 13 residues. CDR3 loop: CASSLDQGRPQHF. The CDR3 DNA reads as TGTGCCAGCAGTTTAGACCAGGGAAGGCCCCAGCATTTT.

The chain has TRBV27 and TRBJ2-2; no clear D. The ends were cut back, 5 bases at V and 8 bases at J, with 9 bases in the middle. The V gene's germline CDR1 is MNHEY and CDR2 SMNVEV (reference sequence). CDR3 length: 12 residues. The CDR3 coding sequence is TGTGCCAGCAGTCGGGTTGGGGGGGAGCTGTTTTTT. Protein product: CASSRVGGELFF.

J is TRBJ2-5 and V is TRBV12-3 or TRBV12-4; possible D gene TRBD1, 5 bases. V gave up 5 bases and J gave up 5 bases, with 12 bases separating them. The CDR3 runs to 13 residues. CDR3 sequence (DNA): TGTGCCAGCAGTCCAGGGCGAGTGGAGACCCAGTACTTC. It is translated as CASSPGRVETQYF.

The genes are TRBV6-5 and TRBJ1-6; tentative D call: TRBD1 (6 bases). CDR3 length equals 14 residues. V shed 6 bases and J shed 6 bases, with 12 bases lying between them. Germline assignment: CDR1 MNHEY and CDR2 SVGAGI. This CDR3 is CASRQGFGNSPLHF. The CDR3 nucleotides read TGTGCCAGCAGGCAGGGGTTTGGTAATTCACCCCTCCACTTT.